These 12 T cell receptor beta chains originate from one sample sequenced in a study of beta chain features in type 1 diabetes listed by TCRdb under 2018. Receptor amplification or capture employed the immunoSEQ multiplex PCR assay. The entire isolated RNA was reverse transcribed using the High Capacity cDNA Reverse Transcription Kit, and thus expressed TCRB transcripts were sequenced. In TCRdb, the immuneACCESS table is reduced to in-frame sequences with V and J assigned. These tables do not hold every clone; where another copy was compared, an unresolved V gene accounts for under half, and the others remain unexplained. The sample contains some 150,000 clones, approximately 52% of them found a single time. The top ten clones comprise under 0.45% of the sample. Sequenced sample: Tregs from blood. The cell subset or site label, as the study defines it: regulatory CD4+ T cells. Receptors were obtained from a young man in good health.

The chain employs TRBV5-8 and TRBJ2-7, with TRBD1 as a possible D gene (6 bases). The germline V and J ends were trimmed by 1 base and 6 bases, with 14 bases remaining between them. CDR1 and CDR2 (germline): SGHTS, YDEGEE. The CDR3 has 14 residues. The CDR3 DNA sequence: TGTGCCAGCAGCTTGTTCTCAGGGGAAGGCGAGCAGTACTTC. This encodes CASSLFSGEGEQYF.

V gene TRBV27 combines with J gene TRBJ1-1, with a possible D match to TRBD1 (5 bases). Trimming stripped 2 bases from V and 4 bases from J, with 11 bases between. Germline V gene data show CDR1 as MNHEY and CDR2 as SMNVEV (reference sequence). This CDR3 is 14 amino acids long. The CDR3 here is CASSLQAGGTEAFF. CDR3 DNA sequence: TGTGCCAGCAGTTTACAAGCGGGGGGCACTGAAGCTTTCTTT.

The rearrangement uses TRBV10-3 and TRBJ2-7; 11 nucleotides align to TRBD1. The CDR3 spans 17 residues. Trimming removed 6 bases from V and 5 bases from J; junction bases left unmatched: 15. CDR1 and CDR2 from the germline V gene are ENHRY and SYGVKD. The CDR3, as DNA: TGTGCCATCAGCGCCATAGGACAGGGGGCTTGGGGACACGAGCAGTACTTC. Protein product: CAISAIGQGAWGHEQYF.

J is TRBJ1-2 and V is TRBV10-3; 9 bases match TRBD1. CDR1 is ENHRY, CDR2 SYGVKD, per germline. Trimming cost V 5 bases and J 8 bases; bases outside gene matches: 9. This CDR3 spans 14 amino acids. CDR3 sequence: CAISPGQGAEGYTF. CDR3 nucleotides: TGTGCCATCAGTCCGGGACAGGGAGCCGAGGGCTACACCTTC.

In nucleotides, the CDR3 is TGTGCCAGCAGCTTATTCTGGGGGGGTTACAATGAGCAGTTCTTC. This encodes CASSLFWGGYNEQFF. The chain couples TRBV7-2 to TRBJ2-1, with TRBD2 identical over 7 bases. Per the germline V gene, CDR1 is SGHTA and CDR2 is FQGNSA. J gave up 4 bases and V 2 bases, and 5 bases lay outside the gene matches. This CDR3 spans 15 amino acids.

The chain carries TRBV7-8 and TRBJ2-1, with 7 bases aligning to TRBD2. Losses at the gene ends were 5 bases for V and 4 bases for J; bases not matched to a gene: 11. Germline V gene sequence: CDR1 SGHVS, CDR2 FQNEAQ. This CDR3 is 16 amino acids long. CDR3 protein: CASSGRWEGTYNEQFF. The CDR3 nucleotides are TGTGCCAGCAGCGGGAGGTGGGAGGGAACATACAATGAGCAGTTCTTC. Full variable domain (missing parts from reference TRBV7-8 and TRBJ2-1): GAGVSQSPRYKVAKRGQDVALRCDPISGHVSLFWYQQALGQGPEFLTYFQNEAQLDKSGLPSDRFFAERPEGSVSTLKIQRTQQEDSAVYLCASSGRWEGTYNEQFFGPGTRLTVL.

This clone was found once. The V gene is TRBV29-1, the J gene TRBJ2-7; 14 bases line up with TRBD2. Germline CDR1 SQVTM, CDR2 ANQGSEA. This CDR3 is 17 amino acids long. After removal of 4 bases from V and 0 bases from J, the junction contained 8 bases not matched to a gene. The chain's CDR3 is CSVGGTSGGQSSYEQYF. In nucleotides, the CDR3 is TGCAGCGTTGGAGGGACTAGCGGGGGCCAGAGCTCCTACGAGCAGTACTTC.

The J gene is TRBJ2-2, the V gene TRBV19; 12 bases agree with TRBD2. With V trimmed by 5 bases and J by 3 bases, 13 bases remained unmatched. The CDR3 sequence is 19 residues long. Germline V gene data show CDR1 as LNHDA and CDR2 as SQIVND (reference sequence). The CDR3 is CASSRGLAGGSVYTGELFF. The CDR3 region has the DNA TGTGCCAGTAGTCGGGGCCTAGCGGGAGGGTCGGTTTACACCGGGGAGCTGTTTTTT.

The V call is TRBV7-8, the J call TRBJ2-7, with a weak D call TRBD2 (5 bases). CDR3 length equals 14 residues. CDR1 SGHVS and CDR2 FQNEAQ come from the germline V gene. V lost 5 bases and J 0 bases, leaving 11 bases between the germline ends. In DNA, the CDR3 is TGTGCCAGCAGCCCCCAGGAGGTCTCCTACGAGCAGTACTTC. Its protein product is CASSPQEVSYEQYF.

The genes are TRBV7-9 and TRBJ2-7; 7 bases agree with TRBD1. The J segment lost 4 bases and the V segment lost 5 bases, leaving 5 bases of the junction unmatched. Germline assignment: CDR1 SEHNR and CDR2 FQNEAQ (reference sequence). CDR3 length: 13 residues. Here the CDR3 reads CASSPGQRYEQYF. CDR3 sequence (DNA): TGTGCCAGCAGCCCGGGACAGAGGTACGAGCAGTACTTC.

This clone was detected only once. The chain couples TRBV4-3 to TRBJ2-3; TRBD2 matches 7 bases. Per germline, CDR1 LGHNA and CDR2 YSLEER. V lost 4 bases, J lost 5 bases, and 12 bases stayed unmatched. The CDR3 is 16 residues long. Here the CDR3 DNA reads TGCGCCAGCAGCCGTCAGAAGCGGGGCGGGGGAGATACGCAGTATTTT. Translating it yields CASSRQKRGGGDTQYF.

The rearrangement joins TRBV5-4 to TRBJ2-7; maybe TRBD2 (5 bases). CDR3 length equals 17 residues. The germline V gene encodes CDR1 SGHNT and CDR2 YYREEE (reference sequence). With 4 bases removed from V and 2 bases from J, the gap between germline ends came to 22 bases. DNA for the CDR3: TGTGCCAGCAGCCTGGGTGGCGGGTACTCAGGAACCTACGAGCAGTACTTC. This translates into CASSLGGGYSGTYEQYF.